Below are 21 T cell receptor beta chains sequenced from a single sample in a study of cytomegalovirus exposure and HLA in healthy donors. PCR used 60 Vbeta primers and 13 Jbeta primers. Assay: immunoSEQ multiplex PCR; the TCRdb copy retains only in-frame clones and omits some. Seen here are roughly 200,000 clones, more than 60% observed once, and the top ten hold 3% to 4.5%. Sequencing was carried out using PBMCs. All receptors derive from an older woman in good health and CMV-seropositive.

This clone has a handful of counts. The chain has TRBV4-2 and TRBJ2-3; D is undetermined. Per germline, CDR1 LGHNA and CDR2 YNFKEQ. The CDR3 runs to 14 residues. The ends were cut back, 0 bases at V and 5 bases at J, with 9 bases in the middle. CDR3 bases: TGTGCCAGCAGCCAAGAATCTAGATTAGATACGCAGTATTTT. Protein product: CASSQESRLDTQYF.

The chain couples TRBV7-8 to TRBJ2-7; perhaps TRBD1 as D (6 bases). This CDR3 comprises 14 residues. V dropped 4 bases and J dropped 1 base, with 11 bases sitting between them. Germline V gene data show CDR1 as SGHVS and CDR2 as FQNEAQ. The DNA of the CDR3 is TGTGCCAGCAGCTCACGAGGACAGTCCTACGAGCAGTACTTC. The encoded protein is CASSSRGQSYEQYF. Using reference TRBV7-8 and TRBJ2-7 for the parts outside the CDR3, the full variable domain is GAGVSQSPRYKVAKRGQDVALRCDPISGHVSLFWYQQALGQGPEFLTYFQNEAQLDKSGLPSDRFFAERPEGSVSTLKIQRTQQEDSAVYLCASSSRGQSYEQYFGPGTRLTVT.

This clone was seen a handful of times. The J gene is TRBJ1-6, the V gene TRBV6-6; 7 nucleotides line up with TRBD1. Germline CDR1 MNHNY, CDR2 SVGAGI (reference sequence). V gave up 7 bases and J gave up 7 bases; unmatched junction bases: 4. The length of the CDR3 is 13 residues. The CDR3 region has the DNA TGTGCCAGCACAAGGACAGGAAATTCACCCCTCCACTTT. This sequence encodes CASTRTGNSPLHF.

The chain carries TRBV6-5 and TRBJ1-6; D might be TRBD1 (6 bases). V was trimmed by 5 bases and J by 8 bases, leaving 16 bases between them. The CDR3 has 15 amino acids. The V gene's germline CDR1 is MNHEY and CDR2 SVGAGI. CDR3 protein: CASSPTGQTDSPLHF. DNA for the CDR3: TGTGCCAGCAGTCCGACCGGACAGACGGATTCACCCCTCCACTTT.

The chain carries TRBV14 and TRBJ2-6, with D perhaps TRBD2 (5 bases). The CDR3 covers 14 residues. Germline CDR1 and CDR2: SGHDN and FVKESK. Deletions cut 4 bases from V and 9 bases from J, with 13 bases between. CDR3 in amino acids: CASSPVTGINVLTF. The CDR3 bases are TGTGCCAGCAGCCCGGTGACGGGGATCAACGTCCTGACTTTC.

V usage is TRBV7-8 and J usage is TRBJ2-5, with 9 bases identical to TRBD2. This CDR3 has 17 residues. Per the germline V gene, CDR1 is SGHVS and CDR2 is FQNEAQ. Trimming at V came to 1 base and at J to 7 bases, leaving 13 bases not matched to a gene. The DNA for the CDR3 is TGTGCCAGCAGCTTAGGGGGCACTAGCGGGCCCAAGAGGACCCAGTACTTC. Protein: CASSLGGTSGPKRTQYF.

The J gene is TRBJ2-3, the V gene TRBV29-1; the D gene is possibly TRBD2 (5 bases). The germline V and J ends were trimmed by 3 bases and 2 bases, with 12 bases remaining between them. The germline CDR1 and CDR2 sequences are SQVTM and ANQGSEA. The CDR3 has 14 residues. CDR3 bases: TGCAGCGTTGATGGGCGGGTTCCCACAGATACGCAGTATTTT. Protein sequence: CSVDGRVPTDTQYF.

A remark on this clone: A junction boundary mismatches the germline segment, possibly from a read error. The chain couples TRBV10-3 to TRBJ1-1; D possibly corresponds to TRBD1 (6 bases). Germline V gene data show CDR1 as ENHRY and CDR2 as SYGVKD. The CDR3 has 17 amino acids. CDR3 bases: TGTGCCACCAGTGACGGGGGGACAAGGGGCATGAACACTGAAGCTTTCTTT. Encoded protein: CATSDGGTRGMNTEAFF.

V and J are TRBV10-3 and TRBJ1-1, with D maybe TRBD1 (5 bases). Germline loops: CDR1 ENHRY, CDR2 SYGVKD. V lost 3 bases and J 3 bases, leaving 14 bases between the germline ends. This CDR3 comprises 15 residues. The CDR3 sequence is CAISEGLGVDTEAFF. Written as DNA, the CDR3 is TGTGCCATCAGTGAAGGGTTAGGGGTGGACACTGAAGCTTTCTTT.

By share of the sample, this clone is medium-sized (0.01 to 0.1%). V is TRBV11-2 and J is TRBJ1-6; tentatively, D is TRBD1 (6 bases). This CDR3 spans 17 amino acids. V was pared by 0 bases and J by 9 bases, with 18 bases between. Germline CDR1 reads SGHAT; CDR2 reads FQNNGV. CDR3: CASSLDRGFYAGSPLHF. For the CDR3, the DNA is TGTGCCAGCAGCTTAGATAGGGGGTTCTATGCGGGTTCACCCCTCCACTTT. The full variable domain, in which reference TRBV11-2 and TRBJ1-6 provide the parts outside the CDR3, is EAGVAQSPRYKIIEKRQSVAFWCNPISGHATLYWYQQILGQGPKLLIQFQNNGVVDDSQLPKDRFSAERLKGVDSTLKIQPAKLEDSAVYLCASSLDRGFYAGSPLHFGNGTRLTVT.

The V call is TRBV5-5, the J call TRBJ1-2; 8 bases align to TRBD1. CDR3 length: 15 amino acids. Germline trimming cut 3 bases from V and 7 bases from J; bases unmatched to any gene: 11. The germline V gene encodes CDR1 SGHKS and CDR2 YYEKEE (reference sequence). The CDR3 loop reads CASSSLPRTGTGYTF. CDR3 bases: TGTGCCAGCAGCTCGCTCCCCCGGACAGGGACTGGCTACACCTTC. Filled out from reference TRBV5-5 and TRBJ1-2, the complete variable domain reads DAGVTQSPTHLIKTRGQQVTLRCSPISGHKSVSWYQQVLGQGPQFIFQYYEKEERGRGNFPDRFSARQFPNYSSELNVNALLLGDSALYLCASSSLPRTGTGYTFGSGTRLTVV.

The chain uses TRBV27 and TRBJ2-7, with 8 bases matching TRBD2. This CDR3 contains 14 residues. Germline V lookup: CDR1 MNHEY, CDR2 SMNVEV (reference sequence). V was clipped by 3 bases and J by 4 bases; unmatched bases: 5. CDR3 protein: CASSFSGGPYEQYF. CDR3 nucleotide sequence: TGTGCCAGCAGTTTCTCGGGAGGGCCTTACGAGCAGTACTTC.

This clone was seen just once. The genes are TRBV6-1 and TRBJ1-1; TRBD1 matches 9 bases. Trimming took 6 bases from V and 1 from J; bases not matched to a gene: 3. Germline assignment: CDR1 MNHNS and CDR2 SASEGT. The CDR3 covers 14 residues. The CDR3 DNA sequence: TGTGCCAGCAGCTGGGGACAGGGGAACACTGAAGCTTTCTTT. Amino acids: CASSWGQGNTEAFF.

The CDR3 is CASSVLVRGTDTQYF. The CDR3 bases are TGTGCCAGCAGCGTCTTGGTGCGGGGCACAGATACGCAGTATTTT. The rearrangement uses TRBV9 and TRBJ2-3, with D perhaps matching TRBD2 (5 bases). The CDR3 is made up of 15 amino acids. V gave up 2 bases and J gave up 1 base, with 11 bases separating them. The V gene's germline CDR1 is SGDLS and CDR2 YYNGEE.

This clone was seen only a few times. The rearrangement uses TRBV6-5 and TRBJ2-7, with 8 bases aligning to TRBD1. With V trimmed by 6 bases and J by 2 bases, 9 bases remained unmatched. CDR3 size: 15 residues. Germline V lookup: CDR1 MNHEY, CDR2 SVGAGI. The CDR3 sequence: CASSSQGAGAYEQYF. CDR3 bases: TGTGCCAGCAGCTCTCAGGGGGCCGGAGCCTACGAGCAGTACTTC.

This clone showed up just a few times. This rearrangement joins TRBV23-1 to TRBJ2-7; TRBD1 agrees at 12 bases. TRBV23-1 is an ORF, with its function uncertain. The CDR3 sequence is 14 residues long. V trimming: 6 bases; J trimming: 1 base; junction bases outside the gene matches: 1. The CDR3 spells CASRGQGASYEQYF. The CDR3 DNA reads as TGCGCCAGCAGGGGACAGGGGGCTTCCTACGAGCAGTACTTC.

This clone was observed a few times. The chain joins TRBV9 to TRBJ1-5; 9 bases are shared with TRBD1. Trimming cost V 7 bases and J 7 bases; bases outside gene matches: 12. The CDR3 runs to 15 residues. Germline CDR1 SGDLS, CDR2 YYNGEE. The CDR3 loop reads CASPGGTGKVQPQHF. DNA for the CDR3: TGTGCCAGCCCAGGGGGGACAGGGAAGGTGCAGCCCCAGCATTTT.

The V gene is TRBV9, the J gene TRBJ2-1; D perhaps matches TRBD2 (6 bases). Germline CDR1 is SGDLS and CDR2 is YYNGEE. Trimming removed 0 bases at V and 7 bases at J, with 17 bases between. CDR3 length: 16 residues. CDR3 nucleotide sequence: TGTGCCAGCAGCGTAGCTACCGGGGGTCTGGGAAATGAGCAGTTCTTC. Protein: CASSVATGGLGNEQFF.

To note about this clone: Other DNA variants within this sample encode the same CDR3. The chain uses TRBV19 and TRBJ1-5, with 10 bases fitting TRBD1. CDR3 length equals 16 residues. Germline V lookup: CDR1 LNHDA, CDR2 SQIVND (reference sequence). V lost 6 bases, J lost 3 bases, and 8 bases stayed unmatched. The CDR3 loop reads CASRSGTGVANQPQHF. CDR3 bases: TGTGCCAGTAGAAGCGGGACAGGGGTTGCCAATCAGCCCCAGCATTTT.

The rearrangement links TRBV28 to TRBJ2-6; D gene unclear. Trimming left V 6 bases short and J 2 bases short, with 8 bases between. This CDR3 contains 14 residues. Germline V gene data show CDR1 as MDHEN and CDR2 as SYDVKM. In DNA, the CDR3 is TGTGCCAGCAGCCTCACTACTGGGGCCAACGTCCTGACTTTC. It yields the protein CASSLTTGANVLTF.

Comment on this clone: At one of its ends the junction is not consistent with the germline gene, which may arise from a read error. V usage is TRBV2 and J usage is TRBJ2-4; D perhaps matches TRBD1 (6 bases). This CDR3 contains 15 residues. Germline lookup yields CDR1 SNHLY and CDR2 FYNNEI. CDR3 protein: CASSENRVEENSQYF. DNA for the CDR3: TGTGCCAGCAGTGAGAACAGGGTAGAGGAAAACAGTCAGTACTTC.